This T cell receptor (beta chain) appears in the sequencing data of a study of T cells after yellow fever vaccination. Germline CDR1 reads GTSNPN; CDR2 reads SVGIG (reference sequence). This CDR3 spans 13 amino acids. Trimming removed 5 bases from V and 0 bases from J, with 11 bases in between. 5'RACE template switching added a universal primer site and UMIs to TCR cDNA. A single record per CDR3 protein comes from TCRdb applying MiXCR to the 5' RACE reads. The sample holds around 140,000 distinct CDR3 sequences, more than 6.5% seen once. In its sample, this clonotype was seen many times. The V and J genes are TRBV30 and TRBJ2-7; unclear D gene. Material: CD4+ T cells sorted from PBMCs, obtained 10 days after the yellow fever booster vaccination. The receptor comes from a man between 25 and 39 years old who received the YFV17D yellow fever vaccine. Here the CDR3 DNA reads TGTGCCTGGGGCAATGGCGCCTCCTACGAGCAGTACTTC. Amino acid sequence: CAWGNGASYEQYF. The variable domain in full, with the rest retrieved from reference TRBV30 and TRBJ2-7, is SQTIHQWPATLVQPVGSPLSLECTVEGTSNPNLYWYRQAAGRGLQLLFYSVGIGQISSEVPQNLSASRPQDRQFILSSKKLLLSDSGFYLCAWGNGASYEQYFGPGTRLTVT.